Below are 23 T cell receptor beta chains sequenced from a single sample in a study of post-analysis software for immune sequencing data. General observations from the study: There were five TRBV segments more frequent in patients than controls, and TRBV5-6, TRBV5-1 and TRBV20-1 were among them.

Antigens of these TCRs are unknown. Incorporated into the TCR beta cDNA libraries were unique molecular identifiers, which served to reduce PCR and sequencing biases. One entry per CDR3 protein, called by TCRdb with MiXCR from the PCR reads. The repertoire has about 820,000 distinct CDR3 sequences, approximately 50% of them found once; the top ten carry about 4.8%. Material for sequencing was blood. The receptors derive from a girl aged 5 to 17 with multiple sclerosis.

The gene calls are TRBV20-1 and TRBJ2-3, with 11 bases that match TRBD1. Germline CDR1 reads DFQATT; CDR2 reads SNEGSKA (reference sequence). The trim removed 4 bases at V and 4 bases at J, leaving 4 bases unmatched. This CDR3 spans 14 amino acids. The CDR3 bases are TGCAGTGCTAAGCCGGGACAGGGGGCAGATACGCAGTATTTT. Its translation: CSAKPGQGADTQYF.

Here the CDR3 reads CSVFRGREKLFF. The CDR3 DNA is TGCAGTGTATTCCGCGGGCGCGAAAAACTGTTTTTT. The chain employs TRBV20-1 and TRBJ1-4; no firm D call. The CDR3 extends over 12 amino acids. Between the trimmed V and J ends, which lost 7 bases and 8 bases, there was a span of 14 bases. Looked up from germline, CDR1 is DFQATT and CDR2 is SNEGSKA (reference sequence).

V gene TRBV3-1 combines with J gene TRBJ1-1; D gene ambiguous. Germline CDR1 is LGHDT and CDR2 is YNNKEL (reference sequence). V was pared by 3 bases and J by 1 base, with 9 bases between. The CDR3 loop spans 14 amino acids. For the CDR3, the DNA is TGTGCCAGCAGCCAGGAGGCTAAGAACACTGAAGCTTTCTTT. Amino acid sequence: CASSQEAKNTEAFF.

This clonotype showed up just once. This chain joins TRBV29-1 and TRBJ2-3; 8 nucleotides match TRBD2. The CDR3 totals 16 residues. Germline V CDR1 and CDR2: SQVTM, ANQGSEA. Unmatched junction bases numbered 12, after V lost 7 bases and J lost 0 bases. The CDR3 DNA reads as TGCAGCGCAAACCTCGCTGGGACTAGTAGCACAGATACGCAGTATTTT. Its protein product is CSANLAGTSSTDTQYF.

The chain uses TRBV20-1 and TRBJ2-5, with D possibly being TRBD1 (7 bases). This CDR3 region has 12 residues. V lost 6 bases and J 5 bases, leaving 13 bases between the germline ends. CDR1 DFQATT and CDR2 SNEGSKA come from the germline V gene (reference sequence). The CDR3 here is CSAAGGMETQYF. The CDR3 DNA follows: TGCAGTGCAGCAGGGGGGATGGAGACCCAGTACTTC.

This clonotype was recorded once. This chain links TRBV12-3 or TRBV12-4 with TRBJ1-2; D not certain. The CDR3 has 14 amino acids. Trimming pared 7 bases from V and 1 base from J, leaving 13 bases between. The CDR3 spells CASTENTVNYGYTF. CDR3 nucleotides: TGTGCCAGCACTGAAAACACAGTTAACTATGGCTACACCTTC.

The J gene is TRBJ2-3, the V gene TRBV7-9, with a possible D match to TRBD1 (5 bases). Germline V gene lookup returns CDR1 SEHNR and CDR2 FQNEAQ (reference sequence). V lost 1 base to trimming and J lost 2 bases, with 10 bases between them. This CDR3 region has 15 residues. CDR3 amino acids: CASSLGGVFTDTQYF. The CDR3 DNA reads as TGTGCCAGCAGCTTAGGGGGCGTTTTCACAGATACGCAGTATTTT.

This chain links TRBV25-1 with TRBJ1-2, with TRBD1 matching 8 bases. This CDR3 has 15 residues. From germline, CDR1 is MGHDK and CDR2 SYGVNS. V dropped 2 bases and J dropped 3; count of bases not matched to a gene: 5. CDR3 coding DNA: TGTGCCAGCAGTGAACAAACAGGGGGGCACTATGGCTACACCTTC. Amino acid sequence: CASSEQTGGHYGYTF.

In this sample, this clonotype turned up a few times. The chain is built from TRBV4-1 and TRBJ1-5; D gene unclear. In germline, CDR1 is MGHRA, CDR2 YSYEKL. Trimming shortened V by 5 bases and J by 1 base, and 15 bases separated the two germline ends. The length of the CDR3 is 16 residues. The CDR3 loop is CASSYGDSLSNQPQHF. The CDR3 bases are TGCGCCAGCAGCTACGGGGATAGCTTGAGCAATCAGCCCCAGCATTTT.

The chain is built from TRBV6-2 or TRBV6-3 and TRBJ2-1; D perhaps matches TRBD2 (6 bases). The CDR3 consists of 15 residues. With 7 bases removed from V and 7 bases from J, the gap between germline ends came to 20 bases. Germline lookup yields CDR1 MNHEY and CDR2 SVGEGT. CDR3 sequence (DNA): TGTGCCAGCACCATCCGGCGGGACTTACCTAATGAGCAGTTCTTC. Translating gives CASTIRRDLPNEQFF.

This clonotype was seen more than once but under ten times. The chain recombines TRBV6-2 or TRBV6-3 with TRBJ2-3; 7 bases line up with TRBD1. The V segment lost 6 bases and the J segment 7 bases; nucleotides outside the gene matches: 4. CDR3 length equals 12 residues. The germline CDR1 and CDR2 sequences are MNHEY and SVGEGT. The CDR3 region is CASRSTGYTQYF. In DNA form, the CDR3 reads TGTGCCAGCAGATCGACAGGGTATACGCAGTATTTT.

This clonotype appeared a few times. The chain joins TRBV15 to TRBJ2-6, with D possibly called TRBD1 or TRBD2 (6 bases each). This CDR3 is 18 amino acids long. Trimming pared 0 bases from V and 0 bases from J, leaving 12 bases between. Germline V lookup: CDR1 LNHNV, CDR2 YYDKDF (reference sequence). The CDR3, as DNA: TGTGCCACCAGCAGAGATCGGGGGCTCCTCTCTGGGGCCAACGTCCTGACTTTC. Translating gives CATSRDRGLLSGANVLTF.

For this clonotype: The junction departs from germline at one end; a sequencing error may be responsible. The J gene is TRBJ2-1, the V gene TRBV3-1; 9 bases agree with TRBD2. CDR3 length: 17 residues. Germline V gene sequence: CDR1 LGHDT, CDR2 YNNKEL (reference sequence). CDR3 amino acids: CAGSLLSPSGMYNEQFF. DNA of the CDR3: TGTGCCGGCAGCCTCTTATCCCCTAGCGGGATGTACAATGAGCAGTTCTTC.

The sample holds a few counts of this clonotype. The chain uses TRBV11-2 and TRBJ1-2, with D perhaps TRBD1 (5 bases). Deletions cut 1 base from V and 4 bases from J, with 16 bases between. Germline V gene sequence: CDR1 SGHAT, CDR2 FQNNGV. The CDR3 consists of 16 residues. CDR3 sequence reads: CASSLVSGQAPYGYTF. Written as DNA, the CDR3 is TGTGCCAGCAGCTTAGTATCGGGGCAGGCCCCCTATGGCTACACCTTC.

V gene TRBV7-9 combines with J gene TRBJ1-1; D gene ambiguous. The CDR3 has 13 residues. In germline, CDR1 is SEHNR, CDR2 FQNEAQ (reference sequence). The V and J ends lost 5 bases and 1 base respectively, with 8 bases between them. The DNA of the CDR3 is TGTGCCAGCAGCGCAGATTCGAACACTGAAGCTTTCTTT. It is translated as CASSADSNTEAFF.

The table lists this clonotype with a few counts. This CDR3 is CSVGTASRSTDTQYF. DNA of the CDR3: TGCAGCGTGGGGACAGCCTCCAGGAGCACAGATACGCAGTATTTT. This chain uses TRBV29-1 with TRBJ2-3, with 7 bases matching TRBD1. The germline V gene encodes CDR1 SQVTM and CDR2 ANQGSEA. The CDR3 is made up of 15 amino acids. J lost 0 bases, V lost 6 bases, and 9 bases had no gene match.

The chain recombines TRBV7-7 with TRBJ2-3; D is unresolved. V was shortened by 1 base and J by 3 bases, with 8 bases between the two germline ends. Germline V gene data show CDR1 as SSHAT and CDR2 as FNYEAQ (reference sequence). The CDR3 is made up of 14 amino acids. CDR3 bases: TGTGCCAGCAGCTTAGGATATGGGACAGATACGCAGTATTTT. Translating gives CASSLGYGTDTQYF.

The chain recombines TRBV6-6 with TRBJ2-7; D not certain. The CDR3 contains 14 residues. Germline V gene lookup returns CDR1 MNHNY and CDR2 SVGAGI (reference sequence). Trimming removed 2 bases from V and 0 bases from J, with 8 bases in between. The CDR3 nucleotides are TGTGCCAGCAGTTACGAGTTATTCTCCTACGAGCAGTACTTC. Amino acid sequence: CASSYELFSYEQYF.

The genes are TRBV5-1 and TRBJ2-1; the match to TRBD2 covers 8 bases. Germline V gives CDR1 SGHRS, CDR2 YFSETQ. The CDR3 covers 17 residues. Trimming took 0 bases from V and 5 from J; bases not matched to a gene: 10. The CDR3 loop is CASSLGSSGLPHNEQFF. The CDR3 DNA is TGCGCCAGCAGCTTGGGGTCTAGCGGGCTTCCCCACAATGAGCAGTTCTTC.

This clonotype occurred once. The chain uses TRBV28 and TRBJ1-2, with TRBD1 as a possible D gene (6 bases). CDR1 MDHEN and CDR2 SYDVKM come from the germline V gene. Between the trimmed V and J ends, which lost 2 bases and 2 bases, there was a span of 9 bases. CDR3 length: 14 residues. The CDR3: CASSLQGQNYGYTF. The CDR3, as DNA: TGTGCCAGCAGTTTACAGGGACAAAACTATGGCTACACCTTC.

The chain joins TRBV5-1 to TRBJ2-4; no clear D gene. Germline V gene sequence: CDR1 SGHRS, CDR2 YFSETQ. Trimming stripped 4 bases from V and 13 bases from J, with 24 bases between. The CDR3 spans 15 residues. Here the CDR3 DNA reads TGCGCCAGCAGCCGTTCGGCGGTAGAATACAATGAGCAGTACTTC. This codes for CASSRSAVEYNEQYF.

The CDR3 loop is CASSETRYQETQYF. Here the CDR3 DNA reads TGTGCCAGCAGCGAGACTCGGTACCAAGAGACCCAGTACTTC. The V call is TRBV7-9, the J call TRBJ2-5, with unresolved D. CDR3 length equals 14 residues. V was shortened by 5 bases and J by 0 bases, with 10 bases between the two germline ends. Germline assignment: CDR1 SEHNR and CDR2 FQNEAQ (reference sequence).

This chain joins TRBV20-1 and TRBJ1-2, with a tentative D call TRBD1 (5 bases). V was trimmed by 3 bases and J by 4 bases, leaving 15 bases between them. Germline-derived CDR1 and CDR2 are DFQATT and SNEGSKA (reference sequence). This CDR3 region has 14 residues. CDR3 region: CSARALRGVYGYTF. The CDR3 bases are TGCAGTGCTAGGGCCTTGAGGGGTGTCTATGGCTACACCTTC.